This entry lists 28 T cell receptor beta chains sequenced from one sample in a study of sequential checkpoint blockade in melanoma. Assay: immunoSEQ multiplex PCR; the TCRdb copy retains only in-frame clones and omits some. The table shows 15,000 to 20,000 clones, with just over 70% occurring only once. Treatment specified: randomized to nivolumab then ipilimumab (arm A) or the reverse (arm B). Material: CD8+ T cells sorted from blood (inferred from file names), obtained from a patient given nivolumab and ipilimumab in sequence. The receptors here all came from a human donor with melanoma.

The chain combines TRBV9 with TRBJ2-7, with 8 bases matching TRBD1. V lost 0 bases, J lost 3 bases, and 2 bases stayed unmatched. Per the germline V gene, CDR1 is SGDLS and CDR2 is YYNGEE. This CDR3 is 14 amino acids long. This chain's CDR3 is CASSVGQGRYEQYF. CDR3 in DNA: TGTGCCAGCAGCGTAGGACAGGGGCGCTACGAGCAGTACTTC.

The V gene is TRBV29-1, the J gene TRBJ2-1; 11 bases are a match to TRBD2. The germline CDR1 and CDR2 sequences are SQVTM and ANQGSEA. The CDR3 spans 17 residues. V dropped 4 bases and J dropped 3; count of bases not matched to a gene: 11. Here the CDR3 DNA reads TGCAGCGTTGGGGCAGAACTAGCGGGAGACTACTACAATGAGCAGTTCTTC. It yields the protein CSVGAELAGDYYNEQFF.

The chain combines TRBV28 with TRBJ2-7, with 11 bases identical to TRBD2. Trimming cost V 6 bases and J 0 bases; bases outside gene matches: 4. The CDR3 is made up of 15 amino acids. Germline V lookup: CDR1 MDHEN, CDR2 SYDVKM. For the CDR3, the DNA is TGTGCCAGCAGCCCAACTAGCGGGAGCTCCTACGAGCAGTACTTC. This codes for CASSPTSGSSYEQYF.

The chain links TRBV4-3 to TRBJ2-3; 7 bases match TRBD2. CDR3 length: 16 amino acids. V shed 0 bases, J shed 6 bases, and the junction held 9 bases outside the gene matches. The germline gives CDR1 LGHNA, CDR2 YSLEER. For the CDR3, the DNA is TGCGCCAGCAGCCAAGATTTTGGGGGGGTTGCGGATACGCAGTATTTT. This sequence encodes CASSQDFGGVADTQYF.

The chain recombines TRBV13 with TRBJ2-1; D uncertain. The ends were cut back, 1 base at V and 3 bases at J, with 4 bases in the middle. The CDR3 runs 13 residues. CDR1 PRHDT and CDR2 FYEKMQ come from the germline V gene (reference sequence). CDR3 loop: CASSLELYNEQFF. In nucleotides, the CDR3 is TGTGCCAGCAGCTTAGAACTCTACAATGAGCAGTTCTTC. Full variable domain (remainder filled in from reference TRBV13 and TRBJ2-1): AAGVIQSPRHLIKEKRETATLKCYPIPRHDTVYWYQQGPGQDPQFLISFYEKMQSDKGSIPDRFSAQQFSDYHSELNMSSLELGDSALYFCASSLELYNEQFFGPGTRLTVL.

The chain has TRBV6-4 and TRBJ2-3; no clear D. The CDR3 sequence is 13 residues long. Germline V gene sequence: CDR1 MRHNA, CDR2 SNTAGT. Trimming took off 5 bases at V and 2 bases at J, with 8 bases between the two ends. The CDR3 sequence: CASSISTTDTQYF. Written as DNA, the CDR3 is TGTGCCAGCAGTATTAGCACCACAGATACGCAGTATTTT.

This clone is judged large. V usage is TRBV27 and J usage is TRBJ1-2; D is possibly TRBD1 (6 bases). There are 13 residues in the CDR3. The germline V and J ends were trimmed by 8 bases and 4 bases, with 14 bases remaining between them. Germline V lookup: CDR1 MNHEY, CDR2 SMNVEV (reference sequence). The CDR3 coding sequence is TGTGCCAGCGGGGAGAACAGGGTCTATGGCTACACCTTC. Its translation: CASGENRVYGYTF.

The chain links TRBV5-5 to TRBJ2-7; D is possibly TRBD1 (6 bases). The CDR3 consists of 15 residues. V was trimmed by 6 bases and J by 3 bases, leaving 19 bases between them. The germline gives CDR1 SGHKS, CDR2 YYEKEE (reference sequence). CDR3 amino acids: CASTPWAGVGYEQYF. DNA of the CDR3: TGTGCCAGCACCCCGTGGGCAGGGGTGGGCTACGAGCAGTACTTC.

The chain uses TRBV2 and TRBJ2-3, with unresolved D. This CDR3 spans 14 amino acids. The germline V gene encodes CDR1 SNHLY and CDR2 FYNNEI. The V gene lost 4 bases and the J gene lost 2 bases, with 10 bases spanning the gap. DNA for the CDR3: TGTGCCAGCAGTGTTAGTCGACACACAGATACGCAGTATTTT. It yields the protein CASSVSRHTDTQYF.

The chain carries TRBV2 and TRBJ1-1; D possibly corresponds to TRBD1 (5 bases). The CDR3 covers 13 residues. Germline CDR1 reads SNHLY; CDR2 reads FYNNEI. V shed 4 bases and J shed 8 bases, with 14 bases lying between them. Here the CDR3 reads CASSVPPQEEAFF. The DNA of the CDR3 is TGTGCCAGCAGTGTCCCCCCACAGGAGGAAGCTTTCTTT.

The CDR3 sequence is CASSFAQLSNQPQHF. CDR3 nucleotide sequence: TGTGCCAGCAGCTTTGCGCAACTGAGCAATCAGCCCCAGCATTTT. The chain combines TRBV12-1 with TRBJ1-5. TRBV12-1 is flagged as a pseudogene. This CDR3 has 15 residues.

This chain joins TRBV7-6 and TRBJ2-1, with D perhaps TRBD1 (6 bases). The CDR3 is 14 residues long. Germline assignment: CDR1 SGHVS and CDR2 FNYEAQ. V dropped 7 bases and J dropped 4 bases, with 14 bases sitting between them. The CDR3 loop is CASTGQPNYNEQFF. DNA of the CDR3: TGTGCCAGCACCGGACAGCCAAATTACAATGAGCAGTTCTTC.

V is TRBV29-1 and J is TRBJ2-1, with D possibly matching TRBD2 (5 bases). The CDR3 runs 15 residues. Per the germline V gene, CDR1 is SQVTM and CDR2 is ANQGSEA. Trimming left V 1 base short and J 2 bases short, with 12 bases between. CDR3: CSVEAHSEAYNEQFF. CDR3 bases: TGCAGCGTTGAAGCGCATTCGGAGGCCTACAATGAGCAGTTCTTC.

This clone appeared a few times. V usage is TRBV7-9 and J usage is TRBJ1-2; no clear D. The CDR3 is 11 amino acids. Deletions cut 1 base from V and 7 bases from J, with 4 bases between. Germline-derived CDR1 and CDR2 are SEHNR and FQNEAQ (reference sequence). The chain's CDR3 is CASSLEAGYTF. CDR3 sequence (DNA): TGTGCCAGCAGCTTAGAAGCTGGCTACACCTTC.

The V and J genes are TRBV29-1 and TRBJ2-5; 8 bases are shared with TRBD2. The J call may not be correct, given that the DNA end is closer to TRBJ2-7. CDR1 SQVTM and CDR2 ANQGSEA come from the germline V gene. The CDR3 is 16 amino acids. The chain's CDR3 is CSETGTRGRPLDEQYF. In DNA form, the CDR3 reads TGCAGCGAAACCGGGACTAGAGGCCGACCTCTCGACGAGCAGTACTTC.

The CDR3 coding sequence is TGTGCCAGCAGCTTCGGACAGGGGGTCACCTTC. Translating gives CASSFGQGVTF. This chain joins TRBV7-2 and TRBJ1-2, with 10 bases matching TRBD1. This CDR3 has 11 amino acids. The germline V gene has CDR1 SGHTA and CDR2 FQGNSA. V shed 3 bases, J shed 13 bases, and the junction held 2 bases outside the gene matches.

A few counts support this clone. This chain links TRBV6-5 with TRBJ1-2; 7 bases fit TRBD1. The CDR3 sequence is 13 residues long. Unmatched junction bases numbered 8, after V lost 5 bases and J lost 8 bases. Per the germline V gene, CDR1 is MNHEY and CDR2 is SVGAGI. CDR3 bases: TGTGCCAGCAGTGAGAAGGGGGCGCGAGGCTACACCTTC. This codes for CASSEKGARGYTF.

The V gene is TRBV11-3, the J gene TRBJ2-7, with 9 bases identical to TRBD1. Germline V CDR1 and CDR2: SGHNT, YENEEA. The trim removed 5 bases at V and 2 bases at J, leaving 4 bases unmatched. This CDR3 has 14 residues. In DNA, the CDR3 is TGTGCCAGCAGCCCCGGGACAGGGCCCTACGAGCAGTACTTC. This sequence encodes CASSPGTGPYEQYF.

The rearrangement links TRBV15 to TRBJ2-3, with 8 bases matching TRBD2. CDR1 and CDR2 (germline): LNHNV, YYDKDF (reference sequence). V dropped 5 bases and J dropped 1; count of bases not matched to a gene: 5. There are 15 residues in the CDR3. The CDR3 loop is CATSVGGEGTDTQYF. The CDR3 DNA sequence: TGTGCCACCAGCGTCGGGGGGGAGGGCACAGATACGCAGTATTTT.

The chain has TRBV5-8 and TRBJ1-1; D ambiguous. Germline values: CDR1 SGHTS, CDR2 YDEGEE. V shed 0 bases and J shed 1 base, with 4 bases lying between them. The CDR3 is 13 residues long. In DNA form, the CDR3 reads TGTGCCAGCAGCTTGGGGCCGAACACTGAAGCTTTCTTT. Protein sequence: CASSLGPNTEAFF.

This clone ranks as medium-sized (0.01 to 0.1%). The CDR3 protein is CASSFHPGQGYNEQYF. The CDR3 region has the DNA TGTGCCAGCAGCTTTCATCCGGGACAGGGGTACAACGAGCAGTACTTC. The V gene is TRBV5-5, the J gene TRBJ2-7, with 10 bases that match TRBD1. The CDR3 totals 16 residues. CDR1 SGHKS and CDR2 YYEKEE come from the germline V gene (reference sequence). Germline trimming cut 2 bases from V and 5 bases from J; bases unmatched to any gene: 10.

DNA of the CDR3: TGCAGCACCAGACAGGGCAGTTACGAGCAGTACTTC. Translation: CSTRQGSYEQYF. The chain has TRBV29-1 and TRBJ2-7; 7 bases align to TRBD1. The V segment lost 8 bases and the J segment 4 bases; nucleotides outside the gene matches: 8. Germline CDR1 SQVTM, CDR2 ANQGSEA. The length of the CDR3 is 12 residues.

This rearrangement joins TRBV28 to TRBJ2-3; 7 nucleotides align to TRBD1. The germline V gene encodes CDR1 MDHEN and CDR2 SYDVKM. V lost 2 bases to trimming and J lost 10 bases; unmatched junction nucleotides: 12. The CDR3 is 15 residues long. CDR3 nucleotides: TGTGCCAGCAGTTTACAGGGGGATGATCTTATTTCGCAGTATTTT. Its protein is CASSLQGDDLISQYF.

The chain combines TRBV7-9 with TRBJ2-7, with D possibly being TRBD1 (6 bases). Trimming stripped 5 bases from V and 5 bases from J, with 16 bases between. In germline, CDR1 is SEHNR, CDR2 FQNEAQ (reference sequence). This CDR3 spans 14 amino acids. Written as DNA, the CDR3 is TGTGCCAGCAGCCCACGGGACAAAGCCCACGAGCAGTACTTC. It encodes CASSPRDKAHEQYF.

The V call is TRBV4-2, the J call TRBJ2-1; TRBD1 agrees at 8 bases. The V and J ends lost 2 bases and 4 bases, in that order; junction bases with no gene match: 4. Per germline, CDR1 LGHNA and CDR2 YNFKEQ. CDR3 length: 15 residues. The CDR3 protein is CASSQNRGNYNEQFF. The DNA for the CDR3 is TGTGCCAGCAGCCAAAACAGGGGGAATTACAATGAGCAGTTCTTC.

In its sample, this clone was seen a few times. The CDR3 bases are TGTGCCAGTAGTATGCCCCGACAGGGACCGCAAGAGACCCAGTACTTC. Translation gives CASSMPRQGPQETQYF. The J gene is TRBJ2-5, the V gene TRBV19; TRBD1 matches 7 bases. There are 16 residues in the CDR3. The ends lost 3 bases at V and 2 bases at J; junction bases unmatched: 9. Looked up from germline, CDR1 is LNHDA and CDR2 is SQIVND (reference sequence).

This chain links TRBV27 with TRBJ2-3; perhaps TRBD2 as D (5 bases). The CDR3 spans 11 residues. V was pared by 7 bases and J by 6 bases, with 8 bases between. Germline V lookup: CDR1 MNHEY, CDR2 SMNVEV (reference sequence). This CDR3 is CASKTGDTQYF. The CDR3 DNA is TGTGCCAGCAAGACGGGGGATACGCAGTATTTT.

The chain uses TRBV5-5 and TRBJ2-7; the D is unclear. V lost 4 bases, J lost 9 bases, and 8 bases lay in between. This CDR3 contains 10 residues. From germline, CDR1 is SGHKS and CDR2 YYEKEE (reference sequence). CDR3 in DNA: TGTGCCAGCAGCGAGAACAGGCAGTACTTC. Protein sequence: CASSENRQYF.